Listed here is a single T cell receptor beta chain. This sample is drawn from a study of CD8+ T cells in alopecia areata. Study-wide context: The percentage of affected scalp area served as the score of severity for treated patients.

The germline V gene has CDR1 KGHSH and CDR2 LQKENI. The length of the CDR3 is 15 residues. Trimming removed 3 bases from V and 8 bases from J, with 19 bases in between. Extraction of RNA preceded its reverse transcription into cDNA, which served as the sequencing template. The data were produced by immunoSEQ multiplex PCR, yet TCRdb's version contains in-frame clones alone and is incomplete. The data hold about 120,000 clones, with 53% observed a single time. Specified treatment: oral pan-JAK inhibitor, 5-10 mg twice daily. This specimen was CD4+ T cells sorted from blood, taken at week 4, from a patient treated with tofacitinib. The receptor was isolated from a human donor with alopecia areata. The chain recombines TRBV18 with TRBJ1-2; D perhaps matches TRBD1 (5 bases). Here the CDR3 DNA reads TGTGCCAGCTCACCTGACTTACAATCGAGGGACGGCTACACCTTC. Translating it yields CASSPDLQSRDGYTF.